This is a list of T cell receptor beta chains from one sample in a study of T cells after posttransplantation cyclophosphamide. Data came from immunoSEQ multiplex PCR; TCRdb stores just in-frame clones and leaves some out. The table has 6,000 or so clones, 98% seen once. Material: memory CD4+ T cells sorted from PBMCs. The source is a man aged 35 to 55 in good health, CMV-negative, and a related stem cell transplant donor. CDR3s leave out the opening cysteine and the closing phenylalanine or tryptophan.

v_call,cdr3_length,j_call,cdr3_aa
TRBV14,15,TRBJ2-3,ASSQRTSLSASDTQY
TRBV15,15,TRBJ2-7,ATSSGTSAQSQYEQY
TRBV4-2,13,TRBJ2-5,ASSRRPAGPETQY
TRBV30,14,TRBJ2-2,AWSRGTSPNTGELF
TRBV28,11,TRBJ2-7,ASSDTAGYEQY
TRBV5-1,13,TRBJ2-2,ASSLRGTLAGELF
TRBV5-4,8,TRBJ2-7,ASSLGLGC
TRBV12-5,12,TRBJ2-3,ASGLGLATDTQY
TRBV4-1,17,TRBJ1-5,ASSQDLFGLLGGNQPQH
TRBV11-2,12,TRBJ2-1,ASSLVGGRNEQF